This T cell receptor beta chain is drawn from a study of blood T cells in healthy people across ages. In this sample, this clonotype turned up a few times. Antigen: not known. Then a second PCR, running roughly 7 to 11 cycles, was carried out with a sample-barcoded 5' primer and a J-beta primer mix. Each of the cDNA molecules was tagged by a template-switch adaptor with 12 random nucleotides. TCRdb fed the 5' RACE reads into MiXCR, producing one record per CDR3 protein. This table holds approximately 1.5 million distinct CDR3 sequences, roughly 32% found once. Overall study results and limits: Relative to aged donors, long-lived donors carried more naive CD4+ cells and displayed higher diversity. Unsorted PBMCs blocked a conclusive comparison of naive and antigen-experienced cells. Expanded clonotype changes were possibly confounded by unknown donor CMV status.

CDR3 length: 15 residues. The V and J ends lost 1 base and 5 bases respectively, with 15 bases between them. CDR1 is MNHEY, CDR2 SMNVEV, per germline (reference sequence). V usage is TRBV27 and J usage is TRBJ2-7, with D perhaps TRBD1 (6 bases). Material: blood. The clonotype was recovered from a woman in her twenties or thirties in good health. In DNA form, the CDR3 reads TGTGCCAGCAGTTTATTATCCGGGACATCGGACGAGCAGTACTTC. Its protein is CASSLLSGTSDEQYF.